This T cell receptor (beta chain) was sequenced for a study of shared clonotypes between healthy human individuals. Study details: The plates for each donor numbered three CD4 naive, three CD4 memory, two CD8 naive and one CD8 memory.

On this clone itself: What it recognizes is unknown.

V trimming: 5 bases; J trimming: 3 bases; junction bases outside the gene matches: 25. Per the germline V gene, CDR1 is MDHEN and CDR2 is SYDVKM. The CDR3 length is 21 residues. General study results and limits: It was the few donors that limited the genetic and exposure-history diversity represented. Shared across several donors were roughly 4.7% of the naive CD4 clonotypes.

Some clones are missing from TCRdb's copy, which holds only in-frame ones; the method was immunoSEQ multiplex PCR. The table includes some 2,100,000 clones, about 92% detected once. Naivety among CD8 cells was defined by CD45RO negativity and positive CCR7 selection, thereby excluding terminally differentiated effector memory CD45RA+ cells. The chain has TRBV28 and TRBJ1-5, with TRBD1 matching over 7 bases. Sequencing was done on a sample of naive CD8+ T cells from PBMCs. This receptor was obtained from a man in his late teens or twenties in good health. Some clones in this sample may be carry-over from other donors' samples. The DNA of the CDR3 is TGTGCCAGCAGTCGTAACCGATACTCGACAGGGATCTCCAGATTCAATCAGCCCCAGCATTTT. Amino acids: CASSRNRYSTGISRFNQPQHF.